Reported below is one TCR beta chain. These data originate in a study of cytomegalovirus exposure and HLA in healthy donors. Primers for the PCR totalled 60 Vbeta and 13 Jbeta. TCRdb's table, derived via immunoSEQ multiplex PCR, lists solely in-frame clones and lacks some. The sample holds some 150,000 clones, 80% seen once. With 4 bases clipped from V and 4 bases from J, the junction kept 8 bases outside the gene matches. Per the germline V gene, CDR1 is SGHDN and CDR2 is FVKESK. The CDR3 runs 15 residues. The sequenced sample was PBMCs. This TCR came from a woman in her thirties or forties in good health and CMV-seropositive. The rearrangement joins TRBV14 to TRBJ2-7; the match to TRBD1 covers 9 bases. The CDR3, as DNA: TGTGCCAGCAGCCCCAGGGGACAGGGTATTTACGAGCAGTACTTC. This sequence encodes CASSPRGQGIYEQYF.